These T cell receptor beta chains were read from a single sample in a study of Tregs in tolerant kidney transplant recipients. TCRdb's table, derived via immunoSEQ multiplex PCR, lists solely in-frame clones and lacks some. Of some 70,000 clones in the sample, roughly 89% were seen once. The sequencing sample was made of CD4+ T cells from blood. Receptors were obtained from a human donor in good health. The CDR3 runs from the conserved cysteine through the conserved F or W. The D gene is left open where the match is weak. Only part of the rows carry a size: once, few, many, or a class if the clone is expanded.

D gene	V gene	J gene	clone size	CDR3 DNA	CDR3 protein
TRBD1	TRBV28	TRBJ1-4	NA	TGTGCCAGCATAGCGAGGGTTGGGACAGGGGCTGAAAAACTGTTTTTT	CASIARVGTGAEKLFF
NA	TRBV6-4	TRBJ2-3	NA	TGTGCCAGCAGCCGGACAAGCACAGATACGCAGTATTTT	CASSRTSTDTQYF
NA	TRBV7-9	TRBJ1-3	NA	TGTGCCAGCAGCTTAGATTCCAGCTACTCTGGAAACACCATATATTTT	CASSLDSSYSGNTIYF
NA	TRBV29-1	TRBJ2-5	NA	TGCAGCGTGACTCACTCAGGGCCCCGAGAGACCCAGTACTTC	CSVTHSGPRETQYF
NA	TRBV5-4	TRBJ1-4	NA	TGTGCCAGCAGCCCGTCGACCCTGGGTGAAAAACTGTTTTTT	CASSPSTLGEKLFF
NA	TRBV7-9	TRBJ1-1	few	TGTGCCAGCAGCCGAGAGGTGAACACTGAAGCTTTCTTT	CASSREVNTEAFF
TRBD1	TRBV25-1	TRBJ2-1	NA	TGTGCCAGCAGTGACCCAGGGGGTGCAGGGGATGAGCAGTTCTTC	CASSDPGGAGDEQFF
NA	TRBV27	TRBJ2-7	NA	TGTGCCAGCGGCGTCTACGAGCAGTACTTC	CASGVYEQYF
NA	TRBV27	TRBJ2-7	NA	TGTGCCAGCAGTTTCACGCGGGGCAACTCCTACGAGCAGTACTTC	CASSFTRGNSYEQYF
TRBD1	TRBV27	TRBJ1-3	few	TGTGCCAGCAGTTTGACAGGGATCGGAAACACCATATATTTT	CASSLTGIGNTIYF
TRBD1	TRBV7-9	TRBJ2-2	NA	TGTGCCAGCAGCTCCCGACAGGGATGGACCGGGGAGCTGTTTTTT	CASSSRQGWTGELFF
NA	TRBV21-1	TRBJ1-4	NA	TGTGCCAGCAGCCAGGACGGGCAATTCACTGGGGGTAATGAAAAACTGTTTTTT	CASSQDGQFTGGNEKLFF
TRBD1	TRBV5-4	TRBJ2-2	NA	TGTGCCAGCAGCCCACAGGGGCGAGACACCGGGGAGCTGTTTTTT	CASSPQGRDTGELFF
NA	TRBV14	TRBJ2-5	NA	TGTGCCAGCAGCCGTAGGGGGGAAGAGACCCAGTACTTC	CASSRRGEETQYF
TRBD2	TRBV18	TRBJ2-3	NA	TGTGCCAGCTCACCAAAAACGACTAGCGGGAGATGGGGGACAGATACGCAGTATTTT	CASSPKTTSGRWGTDTQYF
TRBD1	TRBV5-1	TRBJ2-5	NA	TGCGCCAGCAGCTACAGAACCGGGACAGCGTACCAAGAGACCCAGTACTTC	CASSYRTGTAYQETQYF
NA	TRBV23-1	TRBJ2-4	NA	TGCGCCAGCAGTCCCCGGGTCAAAAACATTCAGTACTTC	CASSPRVKNIQYF
NA	TRBV9	TRBJ1-1	NA	TGTGCCAGCAGCCCCCAGGGGTGGGACACTGAAGCTTTCTTT	CASSPQGWDTEAFF
TRBD1	TRBV9	TRBJ2-5	NA	TGTGCCAGCAGCTATGGGACAGGACAAGAGACCCAGTACTTC	CASSYGTGQETQYF
TRBD2	TRBV29-1	TRBJ2-1	NA	TGCAGCGTTGATTTCGGGAGGGTCGACAATGAGCAGTTCTTC	CSVDFGRVDNEQFF
TRBD2	TRBV5-1	TRBJ2-1	NA	TGCGCCAGCAGCCCCGGGGGAGGCGGGGGCAATGAGCAGTTCTTC	CASSPGGGGGNEQFF
NA	TRBV2	TRBJ2-7	NA	TGTGCCAGCAGTGTTCTCCACTACGAGCAGTACTTC	CASSVLHYEQYF
TRBD1	TRBV6-1	TRBJ1-1	NA	TGTGCCAGCAGGATCAGGGGGTCCACTGAAGCTTTCTTT	CASRIRGSTEAFF
NA	TRBV6-5	TRBJ1-1	NA	TGTGCCAGCTCCCGGGGGGGGGAGACTGAAGCTTTCTTT	CASSRGGETEAFF
TRBD1	TRBV7-9	TRBJ1-2	NA	TGTGCCAGCAGCGCAACAGGGGTCGACTATGGCTACACCTTC	CASSATGVDYGYTF
TRBD1	TRBV27	TRBJ1-2	NA	TGTGCCAGCAGTTTAGGAGGGGCAGGGGGAATAATCTATGGCTACACCTTC	CASSLGGAGGIIYGYTF
TRBD2	TRBV4-1	TRBJ2-2	NA	TGCGCCAGCAGCCAAGACCCCCTAGCGGGAGTGAACACCGGGGAGCTGTTTTTT	CASSQDPLAGVNTGELFF
NA	TRBV6-1	TRBJ1-1	NA	TGTGCCAGCAGTTTGGACCTGGGAGGGGGCACTGAAGCTTTCTTT	CASSLDLGGGTEAFF
NA	TRBV2	TRBJ1-4	once	TGTGCCAGCAGTGGAATCCGGGCCCTGTTTTTT	CASSGIRALFF
NA	TRBV5-1	TRBJ1-3	once	TGCGCCAGCAGCCCCGGAGGGGTAAACACCATATATTTT	CASSPGGVNTIYF
TRBD1	TRBV25-1	TRBJ1-2	NA	TGTGCCAGCAGCCCCGGGACAGGGGCCTATGGCTACACCTTC	CASSPGTGAYGYTF
NA	TRBV6-5	TRBJ2-1	NA	TGTGCCAGCAGTTACGCGGGACAGACTTACAATGAGCAGTTCTTC	CASSYAGQTYNEQFF
NA	TRBV18	TRBJ2-3	NA	TGTGCCAGCTCACCAATGGGGGGGCCCACAGATACGCAGTATTTT	CASSPMGGPTDTQYF
TRBD1	TRBV5-6	TRBJ1-1	NA	TGTGCCAGCAGCTTGCAAGGGGGCGAACCTGAAGCTTTCTTT	CASSLQGGEPEAFF
NA	TRBV29-1	TRBJ1-5	NA	TGCAGCGTTCTCAGGAGCAATCAGCCCCAGCATTTT	CSVLRSNQPQHF
NA	TRBV7-2	TRBJ2-4	NA	TGTGCCAGCAGCTTAGCGCGTGGAGATTACAGCATTCAGTACTTC	CASSLARGDYSIQYF
NA	TRBV6-5	TRBJ1-3	NA	TGTGCCAGCATGCGGCAACGCTCTGGAAACACCATATATTTT	CASMRQRSGNTIYF
TRBD1	TRBV6-6	TRBJ1-1	NA	TGTGCCAACAGTTACGACAGGGAGGGCACTGAAGCTTTCTTT	CANSYDREGTEAFF